Each of the 21 T cell receptor beta chains below was sequenced from the same sample in a study of blood T cell repertoires in COVID-19. Method: immunoSEQ multiplex PCR; TCRdb's copy keeps in-frame clones and lacks some. This sample has around 300,000 clones, with approximately 91% found just once. Sequenced: peripheral blood. Receptor source: a woman in her forties who had recovered from COVID-19.

The chain couples TRBV28 to TRBJ2-7; 11 bases fit TRBD1. Germline lookup yields CDR1 MDHEN and CDR2 SYDVKM. The V and J ends lost 7 bases and 3 bases, in that order; junction bases with no gene match: 5. The CDR3 is made up of 14 amino acids. In DNA form, the CDR3 reads TGTGCCAGCATCTCCGGGACAGGGGGCTACGAGCAGTACTTC. Residues: CASISGTGGYEQYF.

This clone was counted between two and nine times. The chain links TRBV30 to TRBJ2-7; a possible D gene is TRBD2 (5 bases). Between the trimmed V and J ends, which lost 3 bases and 3 bases, there was a span of 18 bases. Per the germline V gene, CDR1 is GTSNPN and CDR2 is SVGIG (reference sequence). This CDR3 has 15 residues. The CDR3 loop is CAWRSWQEELYEQYF. The CDR3 DNA sequence: TGTGCCTGGAGAAGTTGGCAGGAGGAACTCTACGAGCAGTACTTC.

This clone was found once. The chain carries TRBV3-1 (or the pseudogene TRBV3-2) and TRBJ2-7, with D unresolved. Trimming pared 2 bases from V and 0 bases from J, leaving 8 bases between. The CDR3 covers 14 residues. Germline CDR1 is LGHDT and CDR2 is YNNKEL (reference sequence). The CDR3 is CASSQWLDSYEQYF. The CDR3 nucleotides are TGTGCCAGCAGCCAATGGCTAGACTCCTACGAGCAGTACTTC.

The chain has TRBV19 and TRBJ2-3; 10 positions agree with TRBD2. Germline V gene data show CDR1 as LNHDA and CDR2 as SQIVND (reference sequence). The CDR3 is 19 residues long. V lost 4 bases and J lost 4; bases outside the gene matches: 17. The CDR3 bases are TGTGCCAGTAGTAGTCCGCCTAGCGGGAGTCGCTCAGTCGCAGATACGCAGTATTTT. Translated, it gives CASSSPPSGSRSVADTQYF.

Here the CDR3 reads CASSYQGFNTGELFF. CDR3 sequence (DNA): TGTGCCAGTAGTTACCAGGGATTTAACACCGGGGAGCTGTTTTTT. The chain combines TRBV19 with TRBJ2-2, with D possibly being TRBD1 (5 bases). CDR3 length equals 15 residues. Trimming cost V 5 bases and J 2 bases, with 12 bases left between them. Germline CDR1 is LNHDA and CDR2 is SQIVND (reference sequence). Using reference TRBV19 and TRBJ2-2 for the parts outside the CDR3, the full variable domain is DGGITQSPKYLFRKEGQNVTLSCEQNLNHDAMYWYRQDPGQGLRLIYYSQIVNDFQKGDIAEGYSVSREKKESFPLTVTSAQKNPTAFYLCASSYQGFNTGELFFGEGSRLTVL.

The chain has TRBV5-4 and TRBJ2-7, with TRBD1 matching over 7 bases. This CDR3 region has 13 residues. The junction had 4 bases not matched to a gene; V was cut back by 4 bases and J by 3 bases. Germline lookup yields CDR1 SGHNT and CDR2 YYREEE (reference sequence). The CDR3 is CASSADRDYEQYF. For the CDR3, the DNA is TGTGCCAGCAGCGCCGACAGGGACTACGAGCAGTACTTC.

This rearrangement joins TRBV28 to TRBJ2-7; TRBD2 might be the D (6 bases). Trimming shortened V by 6 bases and J by 5 bases, and 17 bases separated the two germline ends. Looked up from germline, CDR1 is MDHEN and CDR2 is SYDVKM. This CDR3 is 14 amino acids long. CDR3 coding DNA: TGTGCCAGCAGACTTAGCGGCCCCGTAGACGAGCAGTACTTC. It yields the protein CASRLSGPVDEQYF. Complete variable domain (other parts from reference TRBV28 and TRBJ2-7): DVKVTQSSRYLVKRTGEKVFLECVQDMDHENMFWYRQDPGLGLRLIYFSYDVKMKEKGDIPEGYSVSREKKERFSLILESASTNQTSMYLCASRLSGPVDEQYFGPGTRLTVT.

The rearrangement links TRBV10-2 to TRBJ2-7; perhaps TRBD2 as D (6 bases). This CDR3 comprises 14 residues. V lost 6 bases to trimming and J lost 0 bases, with 12 bases between them. Germline CDR1 reads WSHSY; CDR2 reads SAAADI. In DNA form, the CDR3 reads TGCGCCAGCAGCCTCACTAGCCGCTCCTACGAGCAGTACTTC. Protein sequence: CASSLTSRSYEQYF.

The chain uses TRBV12-3 or TRBV12-4 and TRBJ1-4; TRBD1 agrees at 7 bases. V lost 10 bases to trimming and J lost 5 bases; unmatched junction nucleotides: 7. CDR3 size: 13 residues. The CDR3 sequence is CATQGGRNEKLFF. The CDR3 DNA reads as TGTGCCACCCAGGGGGGCAGAAATGAAAAACTGTTTTTT.

J is TRBJ1-2 and V is TRBV7-9; D is ambiguous. Germline-derived CDR1 and CDR2 are SEHNR and FQNEAQ (reference sequence). The CDR3 sequence is 13 residues long. The V end lost 1 base, the J end lost 8 bases, and 11 bases lay between the germline ends. Here the CDR3 DNA reads TGTGCCAGCAGCTTAGGAGGCTCTGGGGGCTACACCTTC. Amino acid sequence: CASSLGGSGGYTF.

This clone was counted a few times. The chain links TRBV2 to TRBJ2-2; 8 bases align to TRBD1. Germline CDR1 and CDR2: SNHLY and FYNNEI. The CDR3 has 15 amino acids. The V segment lost 3 bases and the J segment 6 bases; nucleotides outside the gene matches: 6. The CDR3 is CASSEGTGRPGELFF. The CDR3 bases are TGTGCCAGCAGTGAGGGGACAGGCCGACCCGGGGAGCTGTTTTTT. The full variable domain, completed using reference TRBV2 and TRBJ2-2, is EPEVTQTPSHQVTQMGQEVILRCVPISNHLYFYWYRQILGQKVEFLVSFYNNEISEKSEIFDDQFSVERPDGSNFTLKIRSTKLEDSAMYFCASSEGTGRPGELFFGEGSRLTVL.

Here the CDR3 reads CAIEITHNEQFF. Here the CDR3 DNA reads TGTGCCATTGAGATAACCCACAATGAGCAGTTCTTC. The rearrangement uses TRBV6-5 and TRBJ2-1; D is unresolved. Germline-derived CDR1 and CDR2 are MNHEY and SVGAGI. This CDR3 region has 12 residues. Between the trimmed V and J ends, which lost 10 bases and 5 bases, there was a span of 12 bases.

The chain links TRBV2 to TRBJ1-5, with a weak D call TRBD1 (6 bases). Trimming pared 4 bases from V and 1 base from J, leaving 14 bases between. The CDR3 length is 16 residues. CDR1 is SNHLY, CDR2 FYNNEI, per germline. The CDR3 DNA sequence: TGTGCCAGCAGTGGGGCTAGGGGGGGGAGCAATCAGCCCCAGCATTTT. It encodes CASSGARGGSNQPQHF. Based on the CDR3 plus reference TRBV2 and TRBJ1-5, the full variable domain is EPEVTQTPSHQVTQMGQEVILRCVPISNHLYFYWYRQILGQKVEFLVSFYNNEISEKSEIFDDQFSVERPDGSNFTLKIRSTKLEDSAMYFCASSGARGGSNQPQHFGDGTRLSIL.

The V and J genes are TRBV5-6 and TRBJ2-3, with 9 bases that match TRBD1. The CDR3 extends over 17 amino acids. Trimming cost V 0 bases and J 3 bases; bases outside gene matches: 8. The germline V gene encodes CDR1 SGHDT and CDR2 YYEEEE. The CDR3 bases are TGTGCCAGCAGCTTGGCCGCACAGGGGGCTTTGACAGATACGCAGTATTTT. Translated: CASSLAAQGALTDTQYF.

The chain combines TRBV3-1 (or the pseudogene TRBV3-2) with TRBJ2-1; D perhaps matches TRBD2 (5 bases). Germline V gene lookup returns CDR1 LGHDT and CDR2 YNNKEL (reference sequence). The CDR3 runs to 13 residues. V was clipped by 4 bases and J by 6 bases, with 10 bases between them. CDR3 bases: TGTGCCAGCAGCCCGGACTTGGTCAATGAGCAGTTCTTC. As protein: CASSPDLVNEQFF.

The genes are TRBV27 and TRBJ1-1, with D possibly being TRBD1 (5 bases). Germline values: CDR1 MNHEY, CDR2 SMNVEV (reference sequence). The CDR3 loop spans 17 amino acids. Trimming shortened V by 1 base and J by 4 bases, and 19 bases separated the two germline ends. In DNA form, the CDR3 reads TGTGCCAGCAGTTTATGGACAAAGTCCCTTTTTGGCACTGAAGCTTTCTTT. Protein sequence: CASSLWTKSLFGTEAFF.

The chain has TRBV3-1 (or the pseudogene TRBV3-2) and TRBJ2-3; a possible D gene is TRBD1 (5 bases). Deletions cut 2 bases from V and 4 bases from J, with 19 bases between. The germline CDR1 and CDR2 sequences are LGHDT and YNNKEL (reference sequence). The CDR3 covers 17 residues. The CDR3, as DNA: TGTGCCAGCAGCCAAACCGTAGGGGCCGCCCTCGCAGATACGCAGTATTTT. This translates into CASSQTVGAALADTQYF.

The chain joins TRBV12-3 or TRBV12-4 to TRBJ2-7; unclear D gene. Trimming took 2 bases from V and 6 from J, leaving 11 bases between them. This CDR3 contains 13 residues. The CDR3 is CASSLSDFFEQYF. The DNA for the CDR3 is TGTGCCAGCAGTTTATCCGACTTTTTCGAGCAGTACTTC.

The chain couples TRBV19 to TRBJ2-1; TRBD1 is a possible D gene (5 bases). The CDR3 covers 16 residues. Trimming removed 8 bases from V and 0 bases from J, with 17 bases in between. Germline CDR1 LNHDA, CDR2 SQIVND (reference sequence). The CDR3 nucleotides read TGTGCCAGTTCCCCAGGGCTCCTTTACTCCTACAATGAGCAGTTCTTC. Amino acid sequence: CASSPGLLYSYNEQFF.

The CDR3 here is CASSQDRRGGMDTEAFF. The CDR3 DNA sequence: TGTGCCAGCAGCCAAGATAGGAGGGGGGGTATGGACACTGAAGCTTTCTTT. The V gene is TRBV3-1 (or the pseudogene TRBV3-2), the J gene TRBJ1-1; TRBD1 is a possible D gene (6 bases). The CDR3 has 17 amino acids. V was cut by 0 bases and J by 3 bases, with 17 bases left in between. The germline V gene encodes CDR1 LGHDT and CDR2 YNNKEL (reference sequence).

The chain is built from TRBV5-1 and TRBJ1-1; D gene unclear. CDR1 is SGHRS, CDR2 YFSETQ, per germline. Deletions cut 4 bases from V and 2 bases from J, with 12 bases between. The CDR3 has 14 amino acids. The CDR3 protein is CASSMGGSNTEAFF. CDR3 DNA sequence: TGCGCCAGCAGCATGGGAGGCAGCAACACTGAAGCTTTCTTT.